A selection of T cell receptor beta chains follows, all from one sample in a study of blood T cell repertoires in COVID-19. Method: immunoSEQ multiplex PCR; TCRdb's copy keeps in-frame clones and lacks some. The sample has a few hundred thousand clones; approximately 91% are singletons. The sequencing input was PBMCs or T cells enriched from blood (not recorded which). The receptors were sampled from a human donor in a cohort exposed to, infected with or recovered from COVID-19 (not recorded which). The donor label of this sample is uncertain. Each CDR3 is given with its conserved first and last residue. Each record gives: D gene, V gene, J gene, clone size, CDR3 DNA, CDR3 protein. D genes are given only for firm matches. The size entry is marked missing in some rows and otherwise reads once, few, many or a size class.

TRBD1,TRBV19,TRBJ1-5,-,TGTGCCACAAGGACAGGGGAGGGGTCGGGTCAGCCCCAGCATTTT,CATRTGEGSGQPQHF
-,TRBV3-1/TRBV3-2,TRBJ1-4,-,TGTGCCAGCAGCCCGCCGGGGGGGCGCTGGGTTAATGAAAAACTGTTTTTT,CASSPPGGRWVNEKLFF
-,TRBV4-1,TRBJ2-2,-,TGCGCCAGCAGCCAAGGTTGGCCCAGGCGGGGTGGCACCGGGGAGCTGTTTTTT,CASSQGWPRRGGTGELFF
TRBD2,TRBV7-9,TRBJ2-3,-,TGTGCCAGCAAGGGGACTAGCGGAAGTTTTAGCACAGATACGCAGTATTTT,CASKGTSGSFSTDTQYF
-,TRBV19,TRBJ2-4,once,TGTGCCAGTAGTAACGGACTAGCCAAAAACATTCAGTACTTC,CASSNGLAKNIQYF
TRBD1,TRBV3-1/TRBV3-2,TRBJ1-1,-,TGTGCCAGCAGCCAATCAGGGACAGGCCGGGGACCTGAAGCTTTCTTT,CASSQSGTGRGPEAFF
TRBD1,TRBV10-2,TRBJ1-1,-,TGCGCCAGCAGTCGGGACAGGCGATCTGACACTGAAGCTTTCTTT,CASSRDRRSDTEAFF
-,TRBV29-1,TRBJ2-7,-,TGCAGCGTTGAGGGTGGGCGCGTAGGTTCCTACGAGCAGTACTTC,CSVEGGRVGSYEQYF
-,TRBV19,TRBJ2-2,-,TGTGCCAGTCGAAACTGGGGAGAAAGGTCCGGGGAGCTGTTTTTT,CASRNWGERSGELFF
-,TRBV6-4,TRBJ1-4,-,TGTGCCAGCAAGGTCGATCGGCAGGTGGATGAAAAACTGTTTTTT,CASKVDRQVDEKLFF
TRBD2,TRBV27,TRBJ2-1,-,TGTGCCAGCAACAACGGACTAGCGGGGTACAATGAGCAGTTCTTC,CASNNGLAGYNEQFF
-,TRBV6-5,TRBJ1-4,-,TGTGCCAGCAGTTACTCGGGGGGAAATGAAAAACTGTTTTTT,CASSYSGGNEKLFF
-,TRBV30,TRBJ2-7,-,TGTGCCTGGAGCCCGGCGGGGAGCTCCTACGAGCAGTACTTC,CAWSPAGSSYEQYF
TRBD1,TRBV9,TRBJ1-2,-,TGTGCCAGCAGGGACAGGGGAAACTATGGCTACACCTTC,CASRDRGNYGYTF
-,TRBV14,TRBJ1-1,-,TGTGCCAGCAGCCAAGACAGGATTGGGACTGAAGCTTTCTTT,CASSQDRIGTEAFF
-,TRBV7-9,TRBJ2-7,-,TGTGCCAGCAGCTTACCCGGGTTCTACGAGCAGTACTTC,CASSLPGFYEQYF
-,TRBV5-1,TRBJ2-5,-,TGCGCCAGCAGCTTGGCCGCGACAGTTCAAGAGACCCAGTACTTC,CASSLAATVQETQYF
-,TRBV21-1,TRBJ1-5,-,TGTGCCAGCAGCAATAAGGGGGGGGATCAGCCCCAGCATTTT,CASSNKGGDQPQHF
TRBD1,TRBV7-2,TRBJ1-2,-,TGTGCCAGCAGCTTACGCTGGCAGGGGGGAGGCTATGGCTACACCTTC,CASSLRWQGGGYGYTF
TRBD2,TRBV6-2/TRBV6-3,TRBJ2-5,-,TGTGCCAGCAGTCCCTTGTTGCGGGGGATCCAAGAGACCCAGTACTTC,CASSPLLRGIQETQYF
-,TRBV7-9,TRBJ1-2,-,TGTGCCAGCGGCCCCCGGGGAGGGGATTGGGGTGGCTACACCTTC,CASGPRGGDWGGYTF
TRBD1,TRBV7-9,TRBJ1-3,-,TGTGCCAGCAGCCGGACAGGTCCGTCTGGAAACACCATATATTTT,CASSRTGPSGNTIYF
-,TRBV7-9,TRBJ2-4,-,TGTGCCAGCAGCTTAGTGGGTAGGCGCGGTACCAAAAACATTCAGTACTTC,CASSLVGRRGTKNIQYF
-,TRBV6-5,TRBJ2-7,-,TGTGCCAGCCGGGACAAATCCTACGAGCAGTACTTC,CASRDKSYEQYF
-,TRBV7-2,TRBJ1-1,-,TGTGCCAGCAGCTTGGGGCAGTCGAACACTGAAGCTTTCTTT,CASSLGQSNTEAFF
TRBD1,TRBV29-1,TRBJ1-2,-,TGCAGCGTTGCCTCGGGACAGCTCTATGGCTACACCTTC,CSVASGQLYGYTF
TRBD1,TRBV2,TRBJ1-6,-,TGTGCCAGCAGGGGAGTCCGGGACAGGGATTCACCCCTCCACTTT,CASRGVRDRDSPLHF
-,TRBV19,TRBJ2-7,-,TGTGCCAGTAGTATTAAACAGGGATCCCTCTACGAGCAGTACTTC,CASSIKQGSLYEQYF
TRBD1,TRBV11-2,TRBJ2-5,-,TGTGCCAGCAGTAGGGACAGGGCGGAGACCCAGTACTTC,CASSRDRAETQYF
TRBD1,TRBV13,TRBJ1-2,few,TGTGCCAGCAGCTCGGGACAGGGGACGAACTATGGCTACACCTTC,CASSSGQGTNYGYTF
-,TRBV27,TRBJ1-6,-,TGTGCCAGCAGTTTGGAGGGGTATTCACCCCTCCACTTT,CASSLEGYSPLHF
TRBD1,TRBV24-1,TRBJ2-3,-,TGTGCCACCAGTGATCCTACCACAGGGGCCACCACAGATACGCAGTATTTT,CATSDPTTGATTDTQYF